The 32 T cell receptor beta chains below were found in one sample sequenced in a study of CXCR3-negative and CXCR3-positive naive CD8 T cells. With UMI labels, 5' RACE was used to prepare the TRB cDNA libraries. TCRdb reprocessed the 5' RACE reads; each CDR3 protein has one entry and no DNA is given. Its clone listing holds around 34,000 distinct CDR3 sequences. Sequenced sample: memory CD8+ T cells from blood. These receptor sequences come from a human donor in good health. Some clones in this sample may be carry-over from other donors' samples.

V gene TRBV20-1 combines with J gene TRBJ2-7; the TRBD1 assignment by TCRdb is unverifiable without DNA. This CDR3 is built from 15 residues. Germline CDR1 and CDR2: DFQATT and SNEGSKA (reference sequence). The chain's CDR3 is CSARSIQGNSYEQYF.

The chain uses TRBV27 and TRBJ2-7; TCRdb proposes TRBD2, but this gene call is untestable without DNA. Germline-derived CDR1 and CDR2 are MNHEY and SMNVEV (reference sequence). The CDR3 consists of 13 residues. CDR3 residues: CASSLRGPGEQYF.

This chain joins TRBV7-9 and TRBJ1-2; the TCRdb D gene call, TRBD1, has no DNA to confirm it. This CDR3 comprises 15 residues. Germline V gene data show CDR1 as SEHNR and CDR2 as FQNEAQ (reference sequence). CDR3 region: CASSNGQGARGGYTF.

J is TRBJ2-3 and V is TRBV5-1. CDR3 length: 14 residues. Germline assignment: CDR1 SGHRS and CDR2 YFSETQ. The CDR3 sequence is CASSRGAGVGAQYF.

J is TRBJ2-1 and V is TRBV29-1; the TCRdb D gene call, TRBD2, has no DNA to confirm it. The germline V gene has CDR1 SQVTM and CDR2 ANQGSEA. The CDR3 spans 14 residues. The CDR3 protein is CSVESPLLYNEQFF.

V and J are TRBV29-1 and TRBJ2-7; TCRdb reports TRBD1, a call that lacks DNA to check it against. CDR1 SQVTM and CDR2 ANQGSEA come from the germline V gene. The CDR3 has 13 residues. The CDR3 reads CSVAGQISYEQYF.

The chain recombines TRBV28 with TRBJ2-1. The CDR3 is 13 amino acids. CDR1 and CDR2 from the germline V gene are MDHEN and SYDVKM. The CDR3 sequence: CASSLSYGDEQFF.

This chain links TRBV7-9 with TRBJ2-1; no DNA is available, so the TRBD2 call from TCRdb remains unchecked. This CDR3 region has 16 residues. CDR1 and CDR2 (germline): SEHNR, FQNEAQ (reference sequence). The CDR3 sequence is CASSSTKAGVGNEQFF.

The chain combines TRBV20-1 with TRBJ1-1. In germline, CDR1 is DFQATT, CDR2 SNEGSKA (reference sequence). CDR3 length: 13 residues. The CDR3 spells CSARQAGNTEAFF.

The rearrangement uses TRBV29-1 and TRBJ2-7; no DNA is available, so the TRBD1 call from TCRdb remains unchecked. The CDR3 has 12 amino acids. Germline V lookup: CDR1 SQVTM, CDR2 ANQGSEA. The CDR3 loop is CSALGGTNEQYF.

The J gene is TRBJ2-3, the V gene TRBV20-1; the TCRdb D gene call, TRBD2, has no DNA to confirm it. The CDR3 covers 14 residues. The germline V gene has CDR1 DFQATT and CDR2 SNEGSKA (reference sequence). The CDR3 region is CSATLAGSTDTQYF.

V is TRBV13 and J is TRBJ2-7. The CDR3 totals 15 residues. Germline V gives CDR1 PRHDT, CDR2 FYEKMQ (reference sequence). CDR3 region: CASSLRLAPRYEQYF. The full variable domain, its missing parts supplied by reference TRBV13 and TRBJ2-7, is AAGVIQSPRHLIKEKRETATLKCYPIPRHDTVYWYQQGPGQDPQFLISFYEKMQSDKGSIPDRFSAQQFSDYHSELNMSSLELGDSALYFCASSLRLAPRYEQYFGPGTRLTVT.

This chain uses TRBV7-9 with TRBJ2-7. This CDR3 region has 14 residues. Germline V gene sequence: CDR1 SEHNR, CDR2 FQNEAQ (reference sequence). CDR3 sequence: CASSYTGQPYEQYF.

The rearrangement uses TRBV6-5 and TRBJ1-2. CDR1 MNHEY and CDR2 SVGAGI come from the germline V gene. This CDR3 contains 14 residues. CDR3 residues: CASSYPGEPRGYTF.

The V and J genes are TRBV9 and TRBJ2-7; no DNA is available, so the TRBD2 call from TCRdb remains unchecked. Germline CDR1 SGDLS, CDR2 YYNGEE. This CDR3 has 14 residues. CDR3 region: CASSQAGGPYEQYF.

J is TRBJ2-1 and V is TRBV4-2. Germline V gene data show CDR1 as LGHNA and CDR2 as YNFKEQ. CDR3 length: 14 residues. This CDR3 is CASSHALTGNEQFF.

The V and J genes are TRBV29-1 and TRBJ2-3; without DNA, the TCRdb call of TRBD1 cannot be checked. Germline assignment: CDR1 SQVTM and CDR2 ANQGSEA. The CDR3 is 15 amino acids. The CDR3 spells CSGLLGGENTDTQYF.

The J gene is TRBJ2-5, the V gene TRBV28; without DNA, the TCRdb call of TRBD2 cannot be checked. Germline V gene lookup returns CDR1 MDHEN and CDR2 SYDVKM. The CDR3 runs 14 residues. CDR3 protein: CASGAGAFLETQYF.

The gene calls are TRBV6-2 or TRBV6-3 and TRBJ2-1; TCRdb calls TRBD2, which cannot be checked without DNA. Germline V gene lookup returns CDR1 MNHEY and CDR2 SVGEGT. This CDR3 region has 15 residues. The CDR3 spells CASSPGTTAMDEQFF.

This chain joins TRBV7-9 and TRBJ2-7; TCRdb gives TRBD2 as the D gene, but with no DNA this cannot be confirmed. Germline assignment: CDR1 SEHNR and CDR2 FQNEAQ (reference sequence). The CDR3 extends over 18 amino acids. This chain's CDR3 is CASSSLAGEASGSYEQYF.

The V call is TRBV7-6, the J call TRBJ2-1; TCRdb's D gene call, TRBD2, goes unchecked for lack of DNA. Looked up from germline, CDR1 is SGHVS and CDR2 is FNYEAQ. This CDR3 has 13 amino acids. The chain's CDR3 is CASSGLASDEQFF.

This chain joins TRBV2 and TRBJ2-3. Per germline, CDR1 SNHLY and CDR2 FYNNEI. The CDR3 has 14 residues. This CDR3 reads CASSEALDPDTQYF. Full variable domain (outside the CDR3, taken from reference TRBV2 and TRBJ2-3): EPEVTQTPSHQVTQMGQEVILRCVPISNHLYFYWYRQILGQKVEFLVSFYNNEISEKSEIFDDQFSVERPDGSNFTLKIRSTKLEDSAMYFCASSEALDPDTQYFGPGTRLTVL.

The rearrangement links TRBV5-6 to TRBJ2-7; the TCRdb call, TRBD2, lacks DNA for checking. Germline CDR1 SGHDT, CDR2 YYEEEE. This CDR3 is 15 amino acids long. The CDR3 reads CASNTKREFSYEQYF. Filled out from reference TRBV5-6 and TRBJ2-7, the complete variable domain reads DAGVTQSPTHLIKTRGQQVTLRCSPKSGHDTVSWYQQALGQGPQFIFQYYEEEERQRGNFPDRFSGHQFPNYSSELNVNALLLGDSALYLCASNTKREFSYEQYFGPGTRLTVT.

The chain carries TRBV13 and TRBJ2-1; the TCRdb D gene call, TRBD1, has no DNA to confirm it. Germline V gene lookup returns CDR1 PRHDT and CDR2 FYEKMQ (reference sequence). The CDR3 sequence is 14 residues long. CDR3 loop: CASSSRTGDNEQFF.

The chain combines TRBV5-1 with TRBJ2-3; TCRdb's D call of TRBD2 is untestable without DNA. Germline V lookup: CDR1 SGHRS, CDR2 YFSETQ. This CDR3 is 14 amino acids long. The CDR3 is CASSTLGLWDTQYF. Combining the CDR3 with reference TRBV5-1 and TRBJ2-3 gives the whole variable domain KAGVTQTPRYLIKTRGQQVTLSCSPISGHRSVSWYQQTPGQGLQFLFEYFSETQRNKGNFPGRFSGRQFSNSRSEMNVSTLELGDSALYLCASSTLGLWDTQYFGPGTRLTVL.

V usage is TRBV28 and J usage is TRBJ2-5; TCRdb's assignment of TRBD2 cannot be checked, as there is no DNA. This CDR3 is built from 16 residues. Germline-derived CDR1 and CDR2 are MDHEN and SYDVKM. The CDR3 reads CASSFLLAGDSETQYF.

The chain has TRBV20-1 and TRBJ1-1; no DNA is available, so the TRBD1 call from TCRdb remains unchecked. Germline loops: CDR1 DFQATT, CDR2 SNEGSKA (reference sequence). The CDR3 consists of 11 residues. CDR3 loop: CSAITGTEAFF.

The chain combines TRBV28 with TRBJ2-7; TCRdb lists TRBD1, though no DNA is available to test this call. The CDR3 contains 17 residues. Germline CDR1 MDHEN, CDR2 SYDVKM. CDR3: CASSPGVVGNSPYEQYF. The complete variable domain, with remaining parts taken from reference TRBV28 and TRBJ2-7, reads DVKVTQSSRYLVKRTGEKVFLECVQDMDHENMFWYRQDPGLGLRLIYFSYDVKMKEKGDIPEGYSVSREKKERFSLILESASTNQTSMYLCASSPGVVGNSPYEQYFGPGTRLTVT.

The CDR3 reads CASSDVVTKEYNEQFF. The chain joins TRBV6-4 to TRBJ2-1. The CDR3 extends over 16 amino acids. From germline, CDR1 is MRHNA and CDR2 SNTAGT.

The V and J genes are TRBV29-1 and TRBJ2-2; checking the TCRdb D call of TRBD1 is not possible without DNA. The CDR3 has 14 amino acids. Germline V lookup: CDR1 SQVTM, CDR2 ANQGSEA. CDR3 region: CSVSGQGSTGELFF.

V and J are TRBV7-3 and TRBJ2-1; TCRdb's assignment of TRBD1 cannot be checked, as there is no DNA. Per the germline V gene, CDR1 is SGHTA and CDR2 is FQGTGA. The length of the CDR3 is 13 residues. CDR3 residues: CASSSDTYNEQFF.

The chain joins TRBV6-5 to TRBJ2-1. In germline, CDR1 is MNHEY, CDR2 SVGAGI. The CDR3 totals 14 residues. The chain's CDR3 is CASSYSPTGNEQFF.